The 26 T cell receptor beta chains in this list originate from one sample, sequenced in a study of OX40 agonist ivuxolimab in advanced cancers. Some clones are missing from TCRdb's copy, which holds only in-frame ones; the method was immunoSEQ multiplex PCR. The sample holds more than 75,000 clones, over 75% seen once. The material was CD4+ or CD8+ T cells sorted from blood, obtained in a trial of the OX40 agonist ivuxolimab. The receptors were sampled from an adult with an advanced solid tumor such as melanoma, head and neck, liver or kidney cancer.

The rearrangement links TRBV27 to TRBJ1-3, with 9 bases aligning to TRBD1. The V and J ends lost 5 bases and 4 bases, in that order; junction bases with no gene match: 9. The CDR3 totals 16 residues. Germline CDR1 MNHEY, CDR2 SMNVEV (reference sequence). This CDR3 is CASSPLDRGSGNTIYF. CDR3 DNA: TGTGCCAGCAGTCCCCTGGACAGGGGTTCAGGAAACACCATATATTTT.

This clone turned up a few times. The V call is TRBV2, the J call TRBJ2-7; D ambiguous. The germline V gene encodes CDR1 SNHLY and CDR2 FYNNEI. This CDR3 spans 11 amino acids. V was clipped by 1 base and J by 3 bases, with 1 base between them. CDR3 nucleotides: TGTGCCAGCAGTGAAGTCTACGAGCAGTACGTC. Translation gives CASSEVYEQYV.

The chain is built from TRBV18 and TRBJ2-7; 9 nucleotides agree with TRBD1. The germline CDR1 and CDR2 sequences are KGHSH and LQKENI. This CDR3 is built from 14 residues. V lost 3 bases to trimming and J lost 3 bases; unmatched junction nucleotides: 3. CDR3 sequence (DNA): TGTGCCAGCTCACCGGGGACAGGGATCTACGAGCAGTACTTC. It is translated as CASSPGTGIYEQYF.

This chain uses TRBV5-4 with TRBJ2-3, with TRBD2 matching over 10 bases. The germline V gene has CDR1 SGHNT and CDR2 YYREEE (reference sequence). The ends lost 2 bases at V and 1 base at J; junction bases unmatched: 7. The CDR3 consists of 17 residues. CDR3 nucleotides: TGTGCCAGCAGCTTTAGCGGGAGGACCATTGGCACAGATACGCAGTATTTT. It translates to CASSFSGRTIGTDTQYF.

This clone was seen only once. The chain uses TRBV5-4 and TRBJ1-3, with D unclear. The V and J ends lost 1 base and 4 bases respectively, with 9 bases between them. The CDR3 is made up of 14 amino acids. Per germline, CDR1 SGHNT and CDR2 YYREEE (reference sequence). In DNA, the CDR3 is TGTGCCAGCAGCTTGACTGTCTCCGGAAACACCATATATTTT. It codes for CASSLTVSGNTIYF.

The J gene is TRBJ1-5, the V gene TRBV28; D remains unclear. The V gene lost 5 bases and the J gene lost 0 bases, with 14 bases spanning the gap. This CDR3 has 16 residues. Germline V gene sequence: CDR1 MDHEN, CDR2 SYDVKM. CDR3 DNA: TGTGCCAGCAGTATCGCTCTAGGCCTTAGCAATCAGCCCCAGCATTTT. It encodes CASSIALGLSNQPQHF.

In DNA form, the CDR3 reads TGTGCCACCAGCAACCAGGGGTCCGGGGAGCTGTTTTTT. This translates into CATSNQGSGELFF. The J gene is TRBJ2-2, the V gene TRBV15, with D perhaps TRBD1 (6 bases). The CDR3 contains 13 residues. CDR1 is LNHNV and CDR2 is YYDKDF in the germline V gene (reference sequence). The germline V and J ends were trimmed by 4 bases and 6 bases, with 9 bases remaining between them.

The V gene is TRBV7-2, the J gene TRBJ1-1; TRBD1 aligns across 8 bases. V lost 5 bases to trimming and J lost 5 bases; unmatched junction nucleotides: 10. There are 15 residues in the CDR3. Germline assignment: CDR1 SGHTA and CDR2 FQGNSA. CDR3 protein: CASSTNGQGRTEAFF. DNA of the CDR3: TGTGCCAGCAGCACGAACGGACAGGGTCGAACTGAAGCTTTCTTT.

The gene calls are TRBV7-2 and TRBJ1-5, with D perhaps TRBD1 (5 bases). Trimming shortened V by 5 bases and J by 2 bases, and 13 bases separated the two germline ends. The CDR3 runs to 15 residues. Per germline, CDR1 SGHTA and CDR2 FQGNSA. For the CDR3, the DNA is TGTGCCAGCAGCCGGCGGGTAGGGGGCAATCAGCCCCAGCATTTT. Translating it yields CASSRRVGGNQPQHF.

The chain carries TRBV7-6 and TRBJ2-1; D remains unclear. Trimming stripped 1 base from V and 5 bases from J, with 6 bases between. The CDR3 totals 13 residues. CDR1 and CDR2 from the germline V gene are SGHVS and FNYEAQ. The CDR3 DNA follows: TGTGCCAGCAGCTTAGGACCCAACAATGAGCAGTTCTTC. It yields the protein CASSLGPNNEQFF.

J is TRBJ1-4 and V is TRBV7-9, with 7 bases that match TRBD1. After removal of 5 bases from V and 7 bases from J, the junction contained 10 bases not matched to a gene. The CDR3 totals 15 residues. From germline, CDR1 is SEHNR and CDR2 FQNEAQ (reference sequence). DNA of the CDR3: TGTGCCAGCAGCCGAGCGACAGGGAGGGGTGAAAAACTGTTTTTT. Encoded protein: CASSRATGRGEKLFF.

The V gene is TRBV5-1, the J gene TRBJ1-5; TRBD1 is a possible D gene (5 bases). The CDR3 has 15 amino acids. Germline CDR1 is SGHRS and CDR2 is YFSETQ. V gave up 1 base and J gave up 0 bases, with 8 bases separating them. CDR3 region: CASSLIGDSNQPQHF. The CDR3 region has the DNA TGCGCCAGCAGCTTGATAGGGGATAGCAATCAGCCCCAGCATTTT.

This clone has just one count. The J gene is TRBJ2-3, the V gene TRBV4-1; weak D call: TRBD2 (7 bases). The V end lost 1 base, the J end lost 5 bases, and 13 bases lay between the germline ends. The CDR3 is 15 residues long. Germline-derived CDR1 and CDR2 are MGHRA and YSYEKL. The CDR3 protein is CASSQAGGRRDTQYF. CDR3 coding DNA: TGCGCCAGCAGCCAAGCGGGGGGCCGTCGAGATACGCAGTATTTT.

The V and J genes are TRBV18 and TRBJ2-5, with D unresolved. The length of the CDR3 is 12 residues. The V end lost 2 bases, the J end lost 1 base, and 2 bases lay between the germline ends. Germline CDR1 KGHSH, CDR2 LQKENI. CDR3 DNA sequence: TGTGCCAGCTCACCAGTCCAAGAGACCCAGTACTTC. Protein sequence: CASSPVQETQYF.

The genes are TRBV14 and TRBJ2-1; the match to TRBD1 covers 7 bases. This CDR3 is 13 amino acids long. In germline, CDR1 is SGHDN, CDR2 FVKESK. J was trimmed by 6 bases and V by 5 bases; bases with no gene match: 4. CDR3 region: CASSGTGVNEQFF. The DNA for the CDR3 is TGTGCCAGCAGCGGTACAGGGGTCAATGAGCAGTTCTTC. Together with reference TRBV14 and TRBJ2-1, the CDR3 gives the full variable domain: EAGVTQFPSHSVIEKGQTVTLRCDPISGHDNLYWYRRVMGKEIKFLLHFVKESKQDESGMPNNRFLAERTGGTYSTLKVQPAELEDSGVYFCASSGTGVNEQFFGPGTRLTVL.

The V gene is TRBV28, the J gene TRBJ1-4, with 10 nucleotides matching TRBD1. From germline, CDR1 is MDHEN and CDR2 SYDVKM. V lost 6 bases to trimming and J lost 5 bases; unmatched junction nucleotides: 12. There are 17 residues in the CDR3. The CDR3 region is CASSSRDRGLGNEKLFF. The CDR3 coding sequence is TGTGCCAGCAGCTCTCGAGACAGGGGGCTTGGGAATGAAAAACTGTTTTTT.

The table lists this clone with a count of one. This specimen includes other DNA sequences encoding the same CDR3. This sequence joins TRBV28 and TRBJ1-2; D possibly corresponds to TRBD1 (5 bases). Germline CDR1 is MDHEN and CDR2 is SYDVKM. V was clipped by 2 bases and J by 8 bases, with 9 bases between them. The CDR3 runs to 12 residues. As DNA, the CDR3 is TGTGCCAGCAGTTTACGGGGGTACGGCTACACCTTC. Its translation is CASSLRGYGYTF.

The count of this clone is one. The chain is built from TRBV29-1 and TRBJ1-2, with TRBD1 matching 7 bases. V lost 2 bases, J lost 4 bases, and 4 bases stayed unmatched. Germline values: CDR1 SQVTM, CDR2 ANQGSEA. The CDR3 is 13 residues long. CDR3 sequence (DNA): TGCAGCGTTGAAAACAGGGGCCTCTATGGCTACACCTTC. This translates into CSVENRGLYGYTF.

The V and J genes are TRBV9 and TRBJ1-1; D remains ambiguous. Germline CDR1 reads SGDLS; CDR2 reads YYNGEE. This CDR3 comprises 13 residues. V lost 4 bases and J 1 base, leaving 8 bases between the germline ends. CDR3 bases: TGTGCCAGCAGCATTATAGGGAACACTGAAGCTTTCTTT. Amino acid sequence: CASSIIGNTEAFF.

The CDR3 DNA reads as TGTGCCATCAGGAAGAGCTACGAGCAGTACTTC. Encoded protein: CAIRKSYEQYF. The V gene is TRBV10-3, the J gene TRBJ2-7; D uncertain. The V end was cut by 6 bases, the J end by 3 bases, with 6 bases between. Per germline, CDR1 ENHRY and CDR2 SYGVKD. This CDR3 has 11 amino acids.

This chain joins TRBV4-1 and TRBJ2-1, with D possibly being TRBD1 (5 bases). The CDR3 consists of 12 residues. Between the trimmed V and J ends, which lost 1 base and 9 bases, there was a span of 7 bases. Germline CDR1 is MGHRA and CDR2 is YSYEKL. CDR3 loop: CASSQVQGEQFF. CDR3 sequence (DNA): TGCGCCAGCAGCCAAGTTCAGGGTGAGCAGTTCTTC.

This clone was counted between two and nine times. The chain joins TRBV7-9 to TRBJ1-5; D not certain. V gave up 3 bases and J gave up 7 bases, with 7 bases separating them. The CDR3 contains 12 residues. Germline V gene data show CDR1 as SEHNR and CDR2 as FQNEAQ (reference sequence). In nucleotides, the CDR3 is TGTGCCAGCAGCTTCTCTGGGCAGCCCCAGCATTTT. Translated, it gives CASSFSGQPQHF.

The chain employs TRBV27 and TRBJ2-7, with 11 bases fitting TRBD2. From germline, CDR1 is MNHEY and CDR2 SMNVEV (reference sequence). V shed 0 bases, J shed 1 base, and the junction held 8 bases outside the gene matches. The CDR3 totals 18 residues. CDR3 sequence reads: CASSLSPVRLAGSYEQYF. The DNA for the CDR3 is TGTGCCAGCAGTTTATCCCCAGTCCGACTAGCGGGATCCTACGAGCAGTACTTC.

The chain has TRBV19 and TRBJ1-5; possible D gene TRBD1, 5 bases. The germline gives CDR1 LNHDA, CDR2 SQIVND (reference sequence). The ends were cut back, 3 bases at V and 6 bases at J, with 15 bases in the middle. The CDR3 contains 15 residues. In nucleotides, the CDR3 is TGTGCCAGTAGTATTGGGGAGGGGAGCGGTCAGCCCCAGCATTTT. This gives the protein CASSIGEGSGQPQHF. Based on the CDR3 plus reference TRBV19 and TRBJ1-5, the full variable domain is DGGITQSPKYLFRKEGQNVTLSCEQNLNHDAMYWYRQDPGQGLRLIYYSQIVNDFQKGDIAEGYSVSREKKESFPLTVTSAQKNPTAFYLCASSIGEGSGQPQHFGDGTRLSIL.

This clone was seen just once. The V call is TRBV5-1, the J call TRBJ2-7; no clear D. Germline V lookup: CDR1 SGHRS, CDR2 YFSETQ. The length of the CDR3 is 14 residues. V shed 0 bases and J shed 6 bases, with 13 bases lying between them. DNA of the CDR3: TGCGCCAGCAGCTTGGGGGGAAAGCCCTCCGAGCAGTACTTC. Translated, it gives CASSLGGKPSEQYF.

The rearrangement links TRBV29-1 to TRBJ1-3, with unresolved D. Germline-derived CDR1 and CDR2 are SQVTM and ANQGSEA. CDR3 length equals 14 residues. Trimming cost V 6 bases and J 0 bases, with 12 bases left between them. The CDR3 is CSVAGPRSGNTIYF. The CDR3, as DNA: TGCAGCGTGGCCGGGCCTCGCTCTGGAAACACCATATATTTT. The variable domain in full, completed from reference TRBV29-1 and TRBJ1-3, reads SAVISQKPSRDICQRGTSLTIQCQVDSQVTMMFWYRQQPGQSLTLIATANQGSEATYESGFVIDKFPISRPNLTFSTLTVSNMSPEDSSIYLCSVAGPRSGNTIYFGEGSWLTVV.